The 12 T cell receptor beta chains reported below all come from one sample, sequenced in a study of shared T cell receptors in the human thymus. Method: immunoSEQ multiplex PCR; TCRdb's copy keeps in-frame clones and lacks some. The sample lists about 400,000 clones, around 95% occurring once. Sequenced material: thymocytes. Every receptor here comes from a human donor.

As regards this clone: Other DNA sequences in the sample encode the same CDR3. The chain joins TRBV18 to TRBJ1-5; no clear D. CDR1 and CDR2 from the germline V gene are KGHSH and LQKENI. The length of the CDR3 is 14 residues. Trimming stripped 1 base from V and 4 bases from J, with 8 bases between. The CDR3 DNA follows: TGTGCCAGCTCACCACGAGGTAGGAATCAGCCCCAGCATTTT. It translates to CASSPRGRNQPQHF.

The chain carries TRBV6-1 and TRBJ1-1; D is perhaps TRBD1 (6 bases). Germline V gene data show CDR1 as MNHNS and CDR2 as SASEGT. V dropped 6 bases and J dropped 7 bases, with 9 bases sitting between them. The CDR3 is made up of 11 amino acids. The CDR3 DNA follows: TGTGCCAGCAGATGGACAGATGAAGCTTTCTTT. It specifies CASRWTDEAFF.

As DNA, the CDR3 is TGTGCCAGTAGTTTAGGGGGGGAGACAAGGTATGGCTACACCTTC. This translates into CASSLGGETRYGYTF. V usage is TRBV19 and J usage is TRBJ1-2, with D tentatively TRBD1 (6 bases). Germline V gene lookup returns CDR1 LNHDA and CDR2 SQIVND (reference sequence). Between the trimmed V and J ends, which lost 5 bases and 5 bases, there was a span of 18 bases. CDR3 length equals 15 residues. Variable domain in full (rest from reference TRBV19 and TRBJ1-2): DGGITQSPKYLFRKEGQNVTLSCEQNLNHDAMYWYRQDPGQGLRLIYYSQIVNDFQKGDIAEGYSVSREKKESFPLTVTSAQKNPTAFYLCASSLGGETRYGYTFGSGTRLTVV.

This rearrangement joins TRBV6-1 to TRBJ1-1; tentative D call: TRBD1 (5 bases). Trimming left V 8 bases short and J 3 bases short, with 16 bases between. CDR3 size: 14 residues. CDR1 and CDR2 (germline): MNHNS, SASEGT. The CDR3 loop is CASLPGGTYTEAFF. The CDR3 DNA follows: TGTGCCAGCCTGCCGGGGGGTACATACACTGAAGCTTTCTTT.

Here the CDR3 DNA reads TGTGCCAGCAGTGAGAGGAGGGAAGACGGCTACACCTTC. Translating gives CASSERREDGYTF. The rearrangement uses TRBV6-1 and TRBJ1-2; the D is unclear. The CDR3 runs to 13 residues. CDR1 is MNHNS and CDR2 is SASEGT in the germline V gene. V lost 3 bases to trimming and J lost 8 bases, with 13 bases between them.

The V and J genes are TRBV6-5 and TRBJ2-2; D gene unclear. Germline-derived CDR1 and CDR2 are MNHEY and SVGAGI. V was cut by 1 base and J by 1 base, with 1 base left in between. This CDR3 contains 13 residues. The CDR3 is CASSYWNTGELFF. In DNA, the CDR3 is TGTGCCAGCAGTTACTGGAACACCGGGGAGCTGTTTTTT.

The rearrangement links TRBV11-2 to TRBJ2-4; 9 positions agree with TRBD2. V was clipped by 0 bases and J by 1 base; unmatched bases: 4. CDR3 length: 17 amino acids. The germline V gene has CDR1 SGHAT and CDR2 FQNNGV. The CDR3 DNA is TGTGCCAGCAGCTTAGAAACCAGCGGGAGGGCCAAAAACATTCAGTACTTC. It codes for CASSLETSGRAKNIQYF.

This clone showed up just once. The chain combines TRBV6-6 with TRBJ1-1, with TRBD1 as a possible D gene (5 bases). V lost 6 bases, J lost 1 base, and 9 bases lay in between. Looked up from germline, CDR1 is MNHNY and CDR2 is SVGAGI (reference sequence). This CDR3 region has 13 residues. The CDR3 DNA reads TGTGCCAGCAGCGAACAGGAGAACACTGAAGCTTTCTTT. Translating gives CASSEQENTEAFF.

The CDR3 is CASRTGLVPYRQDSSYEQYF. DNA of the CDR3: TGTGCCAGCAGGACAGGGTTGGTGCCTTATCGTCAGGACTCTTCCTACGAGCAGTACTTC. V gene TRBV28 combines with J gene TRBJ2-7; 7 bases are a match to TRBD1. CDR3 size: 20 residues. CDR1 is MDHEN, CDR2 SYDVKM, per germline. After removal of 6 bases from V and 1 base from J, the junction contained 24 bases not matched to a gene.

This chain links TRBV29-1 with TRBJ2-6; D is unresolved. The V gene's germline CDR1 is SQVTM and CDR2 ANQGSEA. This CDR3 is 16 amino acids long. The V gene lost 6 bases and the J gene lost 0 bases, with 15 bases spanning the gap. Here the CDR3 reads CSVGIPLGSGANVLTF. The CDR3 region has the DNA TGCAGCGTCGGAATTCCTCTTGGCTCTGGGGCCAACGTCCTGACTTTC.

J is TRBJ2-7 and V is TRBV5-6; 10 nucleotides align to TRBD2. Germline lookup yields CDR1 SGHDT and CDR2 YYEEEE. The J segment lost 7 bases and the V segment lost 4 bases, leaving 11 bases of the junction unmatched. The CDR3 sequence is 15 residues long. In DNA, the CDR3 is TGTGCCAGCAGCCTCATAGCGGGAGGAGCGGTTGAGCAGTACTTC. It specifies CASSLIAGGAVEQYF.

Written as DNA, the CDR3 is TGTGCCAGCAGCGGGTCTTGGGAAGGGGACTCCTACAATGAGCAGTTCTTC. The encoded protein is CASSGSWEGDSYNEQFF. The V call is TRBV5-4, the J call TRBJ2-1, with a weak D call TRBD1 (5 bases). Trimming took 4 bases from V and 0 from J, leaving 17 bases between them. The germline CDR1 and CDR2 sequences are SGHNT and YYREEE (reference sequence). The CDR3 is made up of 17 amino acids. Full variable domain (outside the CDR3, taken from reference TRBV5-4 and TRBJ2-1): ETGVTQSPTHLIKTRGQQVTLRCSSQSGHNTVSWYQQALGQGPQFIFQYYREEENGRGNFPPRFSGLQFPNYSSELNVNALELDDSALYLCASSGSWEGDSYNEQFFGPGTRLTVL.